A selection of T cell receptor beta chains follows, all from one sample in a study of a mutant IDH1 vaccine in newly diagnosed glioma. The method was immunoSEQ multiplex PCR; TCRdb's version includes in-frame clones alone and lacks a portion of them. The data contain tens of thousands of clones, 80% to 90% of them singletons. The input for sequencing was PBMCs, taken from a glioma patient treated with radiotherapy, temozolomide or both. Receptor source: a man aged 35 to 55 with glioma. Both conserved end residues are part of each CDR3. The D gene is left open where the match is weak. Some rows mark clone size as missing; the rest say once, few, many or name a class of expanded clone.

>TRBJ1-1|.|.|TRBV5-4
TGTGCCAGCAGCTTGGCCGGAGGAAACACTGAAGCTTTCTTT
CASSLAGGNTEAFF
>TRBJ2-7|.|TRBD2|TRBV12-5
TGTGCTAGTGGTTTGGTGCGGACTAGCGGACTTTCCCAGCAGTACTTC
CASGLVRTSGLSQQYF
>TRBJ2-2|.|.|TRBV4-2
TGTGCCAGCAGCTCCGCGTGGGATTCTGAGCTGTTTTTT
CASSSAWDSELFF
>TRBJ1-2|.|.|TRBV7-2
TGTGCCAGCAGCTTAAGCTCAGGGTCCTATGGCTACACCTTC
CASSLSSGSYGYTF
>TRBJ2-1|.|TRBD2|TRBV7-8
TGTGCCAGCAGCTTAGTCCGCAGGATTAGGGCTAGCGGGAGTGAAGAGCAGTTCTTC
CASSLVRRIRASGSEEQFF
>TRBJ2-7|.|TRBD1|TRBV18
TGTGCCAGCTCACCGCCGGGACAGACCTTAGAGCAGTACTTC
CASSPPGQTLEQYF
>TRBJ1-4|few|.|TRBV4-1
TGCGCCAGCAGCCAAATATATCAGGGAAGTAATGAAAAACTGTTTTTT
CASSQIYQGSNEKLFF
>TRBJ2-3|.|TRBD2|TRBV10-3
TGTGCCATCAGCGACGCCCCCGGGAGGCCGCAGTATTTT
CAISDAPGRPQYF
>TRBJ2-7|once|TRBD2|TRBV7-9
TGTGCCAGCAGCTTAGTGCTGGGTAATAGCGGGACTTCCTACGAGCAGTACTTC
CASSLVLGNSGTSYEQYF
>TRBJ2-7|.|TRBD2|TRBV6-5
TGTGCCAGCAGCTCTAGCGGGGCGCAGTACTTC
CASSSSGAQYF
>TRBJ1-5|.|.|TRBV4-2
TGTGCCAGCAGCCAAGATCTTCACCAGCCCCAGCATTTT
CASSQDLHQPQHF
>TRBJ2-1|medium-sized|TRBD2|TRBV27
TGTGCCAGCAGGGACCCAGCGGGGACGTCCTACAATGAGCAGTTCTTC
CASRDPAGTSYNEQFF
>TRBJ2-3|.|.|TRBV4-1
TGCGCCAGCAGCCAACGAGATAACGAAGATACGCAGTATTTT
CASSQRDNEDTQYF
>TRBJ2-3|.|TRBD2|TRBV7-6
TGTGCCTATGGGGGGGCGATAGCGGGAGGGCCGGGCACAGATACGCAGTATTTT
CAYGGAIAGGPGTDTQYF